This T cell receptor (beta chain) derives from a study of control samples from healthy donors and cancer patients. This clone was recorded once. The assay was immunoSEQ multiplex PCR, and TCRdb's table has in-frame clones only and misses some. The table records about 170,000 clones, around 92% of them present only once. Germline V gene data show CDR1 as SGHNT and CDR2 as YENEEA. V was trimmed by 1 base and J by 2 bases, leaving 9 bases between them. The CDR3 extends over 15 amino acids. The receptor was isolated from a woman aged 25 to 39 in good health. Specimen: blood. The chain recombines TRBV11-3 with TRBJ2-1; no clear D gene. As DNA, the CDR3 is TGTGCCAGCAGCTTAGGCCCACCAACCTACAATGAGCAGTTCTTC. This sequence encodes CASSLGPPTYNEQFF. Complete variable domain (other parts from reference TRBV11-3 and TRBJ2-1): EAGVVQSPRYKIIEKKQPVAFWCNPISGHNTLYWYLQNLGQGPELLIRYENEEAVDDSQLPKDRFSAERLKGVDSTLKIQPAELGDSAVYLCASSLGPPTYNEQFFGPGTRLTVL.